These 12 T cell receptor beta chains share one sample of origin, sequenced in a study of blood T cells in healthy people across ages. Alongside a J-beta primer mix, a sample-barcoded 5' primer served in a second PCR lasting about 7 to 11 cycles. MiXCR, applied by TCRdb to the 5' RACE reads, yields one record per CDR3 protein. The sample holds about 1.1 million distinct CDR3 sequences, less than 45% seen once. The sequencing sample was made of blood. Receptors originate from a man aged 18 to 35 in good health.

This clonotype was seen more than once but under ten times. The genes are TRBV5-1 and TRBJ2-7; 7 positions match TRBD2. Germline V gene lookup returns CDR1 SGHRS and CDR2 YFSETQ. The CDR3 totals 14 residues. The V segment lost 5 bases and the J segment 7 bases; nucleotides outside the gene matches: 12. The CDR3 DNA reads TGCGCCAGCAGTACTAGCCTGGGGGGGGATGAGCAGTACTTC. This translates into CASSTSLGGDEQYF.

To note about this clonotype: An end of the junction does not agree with germline; a read error may underlie this. The rearrangement joins TRBV2 to TRBJ1-5; TRBD1 matches 7 bases. Germline loops: CDR1 SNHLY, CDR2 FYNNEI. CDR3 length: 14 residues. CDR3 loop: CASTATGPNEPQHF. The CDR3 DNA reads as TGTGCCAGCACCGCGACAGGGCCCAATGAGCCCCAGCATTTT.

The chain joins TRBV5-6 to TRBJ1-1; 9 bases fit TRBD1. CDR1 and CDR2 (germline): SGHDT, YYEEEE. This CDR3 region has 15 residues. The V gene end was trimmed by 5 bases and the J gene end by 5 bases; junction bases not matched to a gene: 10. The CDR3 is CASSNRGRLRTEAFF. CDR3 nucleotide sequence: TGTGCCAGCAGTAACAGGGGGCGCTTGAGGACTGAAGCTTTCTTT.

This clonotype has only a few counts. The V gene is TRBV7-2, the J gene TRBJ1-5; D is uncertain. V was cut by 2 bases and J by 3 bases, with 11 bases left in between. The CDR3 length is 15 residues. Per the germline V gene, CDR1 is SGHTA and CDR2 is FQGNSA. The DNA for the CDR3 is TGTGCCAGCAGCTTAAAGGTGAAGGACAATCAGCCCCAGCATTTT. It translates to CASSLKVKDNQPQHF.

This clonotype came up a few times. This sequence joins TRBV12-3 or TRBV12-4 and TRBJ1-1; D is possibly TRBD1 (6 bases). The CDR3 is made up of 15 amino acids. Trimming stripped 4 bases from V and 5 bases from J, with 17 bases between. The CDR3 DNA sequence: TGTGCCAGCAGTTCAATAGCACAGGGTCGGACTGAAGCTTTCTTT. This gives the protein CASSSIAQGRTEAFF.

The rearrangement uses TRBV7-2 and TRBJ1-2, with 7 bases fitting TRBD1. The J segment lost 10 bases and the V segment lost 5 bases, leaving 13 bases of the junction unmatched. Germline V gives CDR1 SGHTA, CDR2 FQGNSA. This CDR3 has 14 residues. CDR3 loop: CASSLIRNRGVYTF. CDR3 coding DNA: TGTGCCAGCAGCCTCATTCGAAACAGGGGTGTCTACACCTTC.

The chain carries TRBV13 and TRBJ2-5; 14 nucleotides match TRBD2. Germline assignment: CDR1 PRHDT and CDR2 FYEKMQ (reference sequence). There are 18 residues in the CDR3. V was pared by 5 bases and J by 11 bases, with 19 bases of the junction left unmatched. The CDR3 DNA reads as TGTGCCAGCAGCCCCTTTGGACTAGCGGGGGGACTCTACAATGAGCAGTACTTC. Amino acids: CASSPFGLAGGLYNEQYF.

The rearrangement links TRBV6-2 or TRBV6-3 to TRBJ2-7; D possibly corresponds to TRBD2 (5 bases). Trimming cost V 7 bases and J 3 bases, with 13 bases left between them. The CDR3 spans 13 residues. CDR1 and CDR2 (germline): MNHEY, SVGEGT. This CDR3 is CASNLGNHYEQYF. CDR3 in DNA: TGTGCCAGCAATCTCGGGAATCACTACGAGCAGTACTTC.

The chain recombines TRBV3-1 with TRBJ2-5; D may match TRBD1 or TRBD2 (5 bases each). There are 16 residues in the CDR3. Germline assignment: CDR1 LGHDT and CDR2 YNNKEL (reference sequence). The V end lost 0 bases, the J end lost 3 bases, and 14 bases lay between the germline ends. The CDR3 loop reads CASSQDATGTEETQYF. The CDR3 DNA sequence: TGTGCCAGCAGCCAAGACGCCACCGGGACGGAAGAGACCCAGTACTTC.

The rearrangement joins TRBV4-1 to TRBJ1-3; D not certain. V shed 0 bases and J shed 0 bases, with 9 bases lying between them. The germline CDR1 and CDR2 sequences are MGHRA and YSYEKL. The CDR3 loop spans 16 amino acids. CDR3 residues: CASSQEEGISGNTIYF. As DNA, the CDR3 is TGCGCCAGCAGCCAAGAGGAGGGCATCTCTGGAAACACCATATATTTT.

This clonotype was detected only a few times. The CDR3 sequence is CSAAAGSTSYNEQFF. CDR3 nucleotides: TGCAGTGCTGCCGCTGGGAGTACGTCCTACAATGAGCAGTTCTTC. This sequence joins TRBV20-1 and TRBJ2-1; D is perhaps TRBD2 (5 bases). The CDR3 runs to 15 residues. Germline V CDR1 and CDR2: DFQATT, SNEGSKA (reference sequence). Trimming left V 5 bases short and J 1 base short, with 15 bases between.

The chain joins TRBV6-1 to TRBJ1-2; 10 nucleotides align to TRBD1. The CDR3 loop spans 17 amino acids. Trimming removed 6 bases from V and 1 base from J; junction bases left unmatched: 11. Germline-derived CDR1 and CDR2 are MNHNS and SASEGT. The CDR3 here is CASRGTGTGELNYGYTF. DNA of the CDR3: TGTGCCAGCAGGGGAACCGGGACAGGGGAACTTAACTATGGCTACACCTTC.